These T cell receptor beta chains were read from a single sample in a study of human T cells and chemical hapten exposure. TCRdb re-called the RACE reads with MiXCR, one entry per CDR3 protein. The data show about 85,000 distinct CDR3 sequences, around a tenth seen once. Source: whole blood, taken in connection with sensitization to the hapten diphenylcyclopropenone (DPC). Source of these receptors: a man aged 18 to 29 with alopecia areata. Some clones in this sample may be carry-over from other donors' samples. CDR3s include the opening cysteine and the closing phenylalanine or tryptophan. Fields, in order: V gene, D gene, clone size, CDR3 length, J gene, CDR3 DNA, CDR3 protein. A D gene is named only where the DNA matches it firmly. The listing skips clone size in some rows; elsewhere it reads once, few, many or a size class.

v_call: TRBV19; d_call: -; clone_size: -; cdr3_length: 14; j_call: TRBJ1-5; cdr3_nt: TGTGCCAGTAGGGGACTAGTCGCCAATCAGCCCCAGCATTTT; cdr3_aa: CASRGLVANQPQHF
v_call: TRBV27; d_call: -; clone_size: many; cdr3_length: 14; j_call: TRBJ2-3; cdr3_nt: TGTGCCAGCAGTCCACTCCCCCCTCCGGATACGCAGTATTTT; cdr3_aa: CASSPLPPPDTQYF
v_call: TRBV18; d_call: -; clone_size: -; cdr3_length: 15; j_call: TRBJ2-5; cdr3_nt: TGTGCCAGCTCACCACCAGGGGCCTACCAAGAGACCCAGTACTTC; cdr3_aa: CASSPPGAYQETQYF
v_call: TRBV6-2/TRBV6-3; d_call: -; clone_size: many; cdr3_length: 14; j_call: TRBJ2-6; cdr3_nt: TGTGCCAGCAGTTATACCTCTGGGGCCAACGTCCTGACTTTC; cdr3_aa: CASSYTSGANVLTF
v_call: TRBV12-5; d_call: -; clone_size: many; cdr3_length: 14; j_call: TRBJ1-1; cdr3_nt: TGTGCTAGTGGTCTCGGGACACTGAACACTGAAGCTTTCTTT; cdr3_aa: CASGLGTLNTEAFF
v_call: TRBV11-2; d_call: TRBD2; clone_size: many; cdr3_length: 15; j_call: TRBJ2-3; cdr3_nt: TGTGCCAGCAGCTTATCTAGCGGGGCTACAGATACGCAGTATTTT; cdr3_aa: CASSLSSGATDTQYF
v_call: TRBV7-9; d_call: -; clone_size: -; cdr3_length: 15; j_call: TRBJ2-7; cdr3_nt: TGTGCCAGCAGCCAACAAGGTCCCCTGTTCTACGAGCAGTACTTC; cdr3_aa: CASSQQGPLFYEQYF
v_call: TRBV6-6; d_call: -; clone_size: few; cdr3_length: 15; j_call: TRBJ2-6; cdr3_nt: TGTGCCAGCAGTTACTCGTCTACGCCGGCCAACGTCCTGACTTTC; cdr3_aa: CASSYSSTPANVLTF
v_call: TRBV7-8; d_call: TRBD1; clone_size: -; cdr3_length: 15; j_call: TRBJ1-2; cdr3_nt: TGTGCCAGCAGCAAGGACAGGACTCGAAACTATGGCTACACCTTC; cdr3_aa: CASSKDRTRNYGYTF
v_call: TRBV24-1; d_call: TRBD1; clone_size: -; cdr3_length: 15; j_call: TRBJ2-7; cdr3_nt: TGTGCCACCAGTGATTCGGGACAGGTTCCTTACGAGCAGTACTTC; cdr3_aa: CATSDSGQVPYEQYF
v_call: TRBV5-1; d_call: -; clone_size: few; cdr3_length: 16; j_call: TRBJ2-7; cdr3_nt: TGCGCCAGCAGCTTGCAGCCGGTGGACGGCTCCTACGAGCAGTACTTC; cdr3_aa: CASSLQPVDGSYEQYF
v_call: TRBV6-6; d_call: -; clone_size: medium-sized; cdr3_length: 16; j_call: TRBJ1-2; cdr3_nt: TGTGCCAGCAGTAGACCCGGCGACTCCCTCAACTATGGCTACACCTTC; cdr3_aa: CASSRPGDSLNYGYTF
v_call: TRBV7-2; d_call: -; clone_size: -; cdr3_length: 12; j_call: TRBJ1-2; cdr3_nt: TGTGCCAGCAGCAAACGAGTCTATGGCTACACCTTC; cdr3_aa: CASSKRVYGYTF
v_call: TRBV7-2; d_call: -; clone_size: few; cdr3_length: 15; j_call: TRBJ2-1; cdr3_nt: TGTGCCAGCAGCTTAGCGGGAGCCCGATCCCGGGAGCAGTTCTTC; cdr3_aa: CASSLAGARSREQFF
v_call: TRBV5-5; d_call: -; clone_size: many; cdr3_length: 14; j_call: TRBJ1-6; cdr3_nt: TGTGCCAGCAGCTTGGCGCTCCATAATTCACCCCTCCACTTT; cdr3_aa: CASSLALHNSPLHF
v_call: TRBV25-1; d_call: -; clone_size: few; cdr3_length: 14; j_call: TRBJ1-6; cdr3_nt: TGTGCCAGCAGTGAAGGCAGGGGTAATTCACCCCTCCACTTT; cdr3_aa: CASSEGRGNSPLHF
v_call: TRBV12-5; d_call: TRBD1; clone_size: -; cdr3_length: 16; j_call: TRBJ2-5; cdr3_nt: TGTGCTAGTGGTTTGGTACTGGACAGGGGGGGACAGACCCAGTACTTC; cdr3_aa: CASGLVLDRGGQTQYF
v_call: TRBV10-1; d_call: TRBD1; clone_size: -; cdr3_length: 13; j_call: TRBJ1-4; cdr3_nt: TGCGCCAGCAGTGAGTCGCGGGGACAGAAACTGTTTTTT; cdr3_aa: CASSESRGQKLFF
v_call: TRBV7-3; d_call: -; clone_size: many; cdr3_length: 15; j_call: TRBJ2-2; cdr3_nt: TGTGCCAGCAGCGCGGGACACTTGAACACCGGGGAGCTGTTTTTT; cdr3_aa: CASSAGHLNTGELFF
v_call: TRBV29-1; d_call: TRBD1; clone_size: many; cdr3_length: 14; j_call: TRBJ2-2; cdr3_nt: TGCAGCGTGTTACGGGACAGCCCCACCGGGGAGCTGTTTTTT; cdr3_aa: CSVLRDSPTGELFF
v_call: TRBV7-9; d_call: TRBD1; clone_size: few; cdr3_length: 15; j_call: TRBJ2-3; cdr3_nt: TGTGCCAGCAGCCGGGACAGAGCCCTCACAGATACGCAGTATTTT; cdr3_aa: CASSRDRALTDTQYF
v_call: TRBV20-1; d_call: -; clone_size: few; cdr3_length: 12; j_call: TRBJ2-7; cdr3_nt: TGCAGTGCTTCAGAAGGACAGTACGAGCAGTACTTC; cdr3_aa: CSASEGQYEQYF
v_call: TRBV5-4; d_call: TRBD1; clone_size: many; cdr3_length: 14; j_call: TRBJ1-5; cdr3_nt: TGTGCCAGCAGCTCCCGGGACAGTAATCAGCCCCAGCATTTT; cdr3_aa: CASSSRDSNQPQHF
v_call: TRBV5-4; d_call: -; clone_size: many; cdr3_length: 13; j_call: TRBJ1-2; cdr3_nt: TGTGCCAGCAGCAGCAGGGAAAACTATGGCTACACCTTC; cdr3_aa: CASSSRENYGYTF
v_call: TRBV29-1; d_call: TRBD1; clone_size: -; cdr3_length: 15; j_call: TRBJ1-4; cdr3_nt: TGCAGCGTCTATGGGACAGGGGAAAGGAATGAAAAACTGTTTTTT; cdr3_aa: CSVYGTGERNEKLFF
v_call: TRBV7-9; d_call: -; clone_size: many; cdr3_length: 16; j_call: TRBJ1-3; cdr3_nt: TGTGCCAGCAGCTTTGTCGGCCAGGGCTCTGGAAACACCATATATTTT; cdr3_aa: CASSFVGQGSGNTIYF
v_call: TRBV19; d_call: TRBD1; clone_size: -; cdr3_length: 14; j_call: TRBJ1-5; cdr3_nt: TGTGCCACCACAGGGGGTCGGAGCAATCAGCCCCAGCATTTT; cdr3_aa: CATTGGRSNQPQHF
v_call: TRBV20-1; d_call: -; clone_size: few; cdr3_length: 14; j_call: TRBJ2-3; cdr3_nt: TGCAGTGCTAGGGGGGACGGAGGCACAGATACGCAGTATTTT; cdr3_aa: CSARGDGGTDTQYF
v_call: TRBV3-1; d_call: -; clone_size: -; cdr3_length: 14; j_call: TRBJ1-2; cdr3_nt: TGTGCCAGCAGCCAAGACGCCAGTGGCTATGGCTACACCTTC; cdr3_aa: CASSQDASGYGYTF
v_call: TRBV3-1; d_call: TRBD1; clone_size: -; cdr3_length: 14; j_call: TRBJ2-7; cdr3_nt: TGTGCCAGCCGAAATTCGGGACAGACCTACGAGCAGTACTTC; cdr3_aa: CASRNSGQTYEQYF
v_call: TRBV29-1; d_call: -; clone_size: few; cdr3_length: 10; j_call: TRBJ2-2; cdr3_nt: TGCAGCGCGTACACCGGGGAGCTGTTTTTT; cdr3_aa: CSAYTGELFF
v_call: TRBV4-1; d_call: -; clone_size: -; cdr3_length: 14; j_call: TRBJ2-3; cdr3_nt: TGCGCCAGCAGCTCCAGGGGTGGGACAGATACGCAGTATTTT; cdr3_aa: CASSSRGGTDTQYF
v_call: TRBV7-9; d_call: TRBD1; clone_size: -; cdr3_length: 14; j_call: TRBJ1-1; cdr3_nt: TGTGCCAGCAGCTTATATGGACAGGCTGGTGAAGCTTTCTTT; cdr3_aa: CASSLYGQAGEAFF
v_call: TRBV12-3/TRBV12-4; d_call: TRBD1; clone_size: few; cdr3_length: 16; j_call: TRBJ1-5; cdr3_nt: TGTGCCAGCAGAAAGACAGGGGACTATAGCAATCAGCCCCAGCATTTT; cdr3_aa: CASRKTGDYSNQPQHF
v_call: TRBV11-2; d_call: -; clone_size: -; cdr3_length: 16; j_call: TRBJ2-3; cdr3_nt: TGTGCCAGCAGCTTAACTGGGGGACTTAGCACAGATACGCAGTATTTT; cdr3_aa: CASSLTGGLSTDTQYF
v_call: TRBV11-2; d_call: -; clone_size: many; cdr3_length: 14; j_call: TRBJ2-5; cdr3_nt: TGTGCCAGCAGCTTAGCGGAAGCGTGGGAGACCCAGTACTTC; cdr3_aa: CASSLAEAWETQYF
v_call: TRBV5-1; d_call: -; clone_size: many; cdr3_length: 11; j_call: TRBJ1-2; cdr3_nt: TGCGCCAGCTCGGACAACTATGGCTACACCTTC; cdr3_aa: CASSDNYGYTF
v_call: TRBV10-2; d_call: -; clone_size: few; cdr3_length: 12; j_call: TRBJ2-1; cdr3_nt: TGCGCCAGCACCGAGGGGGTACGTGAGCAGTTCTTC; cdr3_aa: CASTEGVREQFF
v_call: TRBV7-3; d_call: -; clone_size: many; cdr3_length: 16; j_call: TRBJ1-2; cdr3_nt: TGTGCCAGCAGCTTAATTTGGAGGGGCAGCAACTATGGCTACACCTTC; cdr3_aa: CASSLIWRGSNYGYTF
v_call: TRBV29-1; d_call: -; clone_size: many; cdr3_length: 13; j_call: TRBJ1-2; cdr3_nt: TGCAGCGTTGACCAGGGGTTGGGCTATGGCTACACCTTC; cdr3_aa: CSVDQGLGYGYTF
v_call: TRBV7-2; d_call: -; clone_size: few; cdr3_length: 16; j_call: TRBJ2-3; cdr3_nt: TGTGCCAGCAGCCCAAAGAGGCGCTTTGCCACAGATACGCAGTATTTT; cdr3_aa: CASSPKRRFATDTQYF
v_call: TRBV18; d_call: -; clone_size: few; cdr3_length: 12; j_call: TRBJ2-7; cdr3_nt: TGTGCCAGCTCACCGGAACAATACGAGCAGTACTTC; cdr3_aa: CASSPEQYEQYF
v_call: TRBV6-1; d_call: -; clone_size: few; cdr3_length: 15; j_call: TRBJ2-7; cdr3_nt: TGTGCCACCCAAAGGACCCCGGAAGGGGTATACGAGCAGTACTTC; cdr3_aa: CATQRTPEGVYEQYF
v_call: TRBV20-1; d_call: -; clone_size: -; cdr3_length: 14; j_call: TRBJ2-7; cdr3_nt: TGCAGTGCAACCGGGACGTGGAGCTCCTACGAGCAGTACTTC; cdr3_aa: CSATGTWSSYEQYF
v_call: TRBV28; d_call: -; clone_size: -; cdr3_length: 12; j_call: TRBJ1-1; cdr3_nt: TGTGCCAGCAGTTTATGGGAGAGTGAAGCTTTCTTT; cdr3_aa: CASSLWESEAFF